This TCR beta chain was sequenced for a study of blood T cell repertoires in COVID-19 (TCRdb year 2020). Concerning the study at large: Collaborator samples came from the United States, Italy and Spain and covered acute and convalescent phases of COVID-19. The prospective study material was composed of cDNA or gDNA derived from T cells, B-cell-depleted T cells, or PBMCs. Subjects who had been exposed to COVID-19, were actively infected with it, or had recovered from it provided the deeply sampled blood TCRbeta repertoires that made up the dataset. The repertoires were made available in a free public database intended to serve as a resource for research on the immune response to SARS-CoV-2. Samples came from the ongoing ImmuneRACE study (first 160 participants) plus 1,254 subjects from 6 global collaborators. A de-identified subject ID, COVID-19 status, age in years and sex were almost always included in the sample metadata. Where available, HLA class I and class II types were obtained from metadata supplied by the sample provider rather than from assay-based typing.

On this clone itself: Its specific antigen is unknown. Per-base qualities were not stored, and no clone one base away is much larger. This specimen includes other DNA sequences encoding the same CDR3.

The CDR3 runs 13 amino acids, cysteine and phenylalanine included. Only the CDR3 portion is preserved as DNA: 39 bases, with reading frame beginning at the first base. Based on the germline V gene (reference sequence), the CDR1 and CDR2 sequences are GTSNPN and SVGIG. V sheds 0 bases and J sheds 3 bases, leaving 6 bases between their ends. The immunoSEQ Assay, a bias-controlled multiplex PCR, was used to amplify TCRbeta CDR3 regions from genomic DNA. The paper's processing steps were these. Nucleated cell counts per sample were estimated from amplification of reference gene primers within the assay. To quantify the absolute abundance of each unique TCRbeta CDR3 rearrangement, sequence reads were collapsed and filtered. Productive Simpson clonality was computed per sample as the square root of Simpson's diversity index over productive rearrangements. TCRdb retrieved this table from immuneACCESS and kept in-frame rearrangements only. Not all clones are present; in checked studies, unresolved V genes account for under half, and no reason is known for the remainder. That table supplies the V and J calls and clone size; D and trimming were determined from the DNA. The sample has 200,000 or so clones on record, about 85% of them singletons. The ten largest account for 2.9% of the sample.

Another Seattle source contributed samples from volunteer blood donors who had recovered from COVID-19. Each collaborating institution followed its own protocols to collect whole blood in K2EDTA tubes. Collaborator samples were shipped for TCRbeta analysis as frozen whole blood, isolated PBMCs, or DNA extracted from either sample type. General findings and caveats noted by the study authors: How much clinical and demographic metadata was included differed by source and by participant, and the metadata was provided uncurated.

The chain is made from TRBV30 and TRBJ2-1, with the D gene not confidently named. The source of this sequence is a man aged 45-65 years who had recovered from COVID-19. The sequencing sample was made of peripheral blood. The bases are TGTGCCTGGAGTGTAACAGTCTACAATGAGCAGTTCTTC. The resulting protein is CAWSVTVYNEQFF. Reference TRBV30 and TRBJ2-1 genes cover what lies past the CDR3, so the full variable domain is SQTIHQWPATLVQPVGSPLSLECTVEGTSNPNLYWYRQAAGRGLQLLFYSVGIGQISSEVPQNLSASRPQDRQFILSSKKLLLSDSGFYLCAWSVTVYNEQFFGPGTRLTVL.